Listed below are T cell receptor beta chains from one sample, sequenced in a study of T cells after posttransplantation cyclophosphamide. Profiling relied on immunoSEQ multiplex PCR, and the TCRdb table lists in-frame clones only, not all of them. The sample lists some 66,000 clones; 90% to 95% were seen once. The sequenced material came from PBMCs. Receptors originate from a woman under 40 in good health and a related stem cell transplant donor. CDR3s include the opening cysteine and the closing phenylalanine or tryptophan. D genes are given only for firm matches. Only some rows state a clone size, as once, few, many or a class for expanded clones.

CDR3 DNA: TGCAGTGCTAGAAAACAAGAGACCCAGTACTTC; CDR3 protein: CSARKQETQYF; clone size: NA; V gene: TRBV20-1; J gene: TRBJ2-5; CDR3 length: 11; D gene: NA
CDR3 DNA: TGTGCCAGCACCCAAGGGACAGGGAACTATGGCTACACCTTC; CDR3 protein: CASTQGTGNYGYTF; clone size: NA; V gene: TRBV7-9; J gene: TRBJ1-2; CDR3 length: 14; D gene: TRBD1
CDR3 DNA: TGCAGCGCCCATAGTGGGGAGACCCAGTACTTC; CDR3 protein: CSAHSGETQYF; clone size: NA; V gene: TRBV29-1; J gene: TRBJ2-5; CDR3 length: 11; D gene: NA
CDR3 DNA: TGTGCCAGTAGTCCCCGACAGGGTCTAGACTATGGCTACACCTTC; CDR3 protein: CASSPRQGLDYGYTF; clone size: NA; V gene: TRBV19; J gene: TRBJ1-2; CDR3 length: 15; D gene: TRBD1
CDR3 DNA: TGTGCCAGCAGCACTTACAGGGAGGGCACTGAAGCTTTCTTT; CDR3 protein: CASSTYREGTEAFF; clone size: NA; V gene: TRBV11-2; J gene: TRBJ1-1; CDR3 length: 14; D gene: NA
CDR3 DNA: TGCGCCAGCAGCCAAGCCAGGGGTGAAAAACTGTTTTTT; CDR3 protein: CASSQARGEKLFF; clone size: NA; V gene: TRBV4-1; J gene: TRBJ1-4; CDR3 length: 13; D gene: NA
CDR3 DNA: TGTGCCAGCAGTTTAGCAGGAAGAACTGAAGCTTTCTTT; CDR3 protein: CASSLAGRTEAFF; clone size: NA; V gene: TRBV28; J gene: TRBJ1-1; CDR3 length: 13; D gene: NA
CDR3 DNA: TGTGCCAGCAGCGCATGGGACAGACTAAACACCATATATTTT; CDR3 protein: CASSAWDRLNTIYF; clone size: NA; V gene: TRBV5-6; J gene: TRBJ1-3; CDR3 length: 14; D gene: TRBD1
CDR3 DNA: TGTGCCAGTACCCCCGGACAGGGCGGGTACTATGGCTACACCTTC; CDR3 protein: CASTPGQGGYYGYTF; clone size: NA; V gene: TRBV19; J gene: TRBJ1-2; CDR3 length: 15; D gene: TRBD1
CDR3 DNA: TGTGCCAGCAGCAAAGTTGACAGAAACACCGGGGAGCTGTTTTTT; CDR3 protein: CASSKVDRNTGELFF; clone size: once; V gene: TRBV7-2; J gene: TRBJ2-2; CDR3 length: 15; D gene: NA
CDR3 DNA: TGTGCCAGCAGCGGAGCACGTCTAGCGGGGGTTCAAGAGACCCAGTACTTC; CDR3 protein: CASSGARLAGVQETQYF; clone size: NA; V gene: TRBV9; J gene: TRBJ2-5; CDR3 length: 17; D gene: TRBD2
CDR3 DNA: TGTGCCAGCAGGATCCTAGACAGCGGTCATTCACCCCTCCACTTT; CDR3 protein: CASRILDSGHSPLHF; clone size: NA; V gene: TRBV6-1; J gene: TRBJ1-6; CDR3 length: 15; D gene: NA
CDR3 DNA: TGTGCCAGCAGACCGGAGACCTCTGGGGCCAACGTCCTGACTTTC; CDR3 protein: CASRPETSGANVLTF; clone size: NA; V gene: TRBV27; J gene: TRBJ2-6; CDR3 length: 15; D gene: NA
CDR3 DNA: TGTGCCAGCAGCCCTCGACTAGCGGGGGGCTTCAACACCGGGGAGCTGTTTTTT; CDR3 protein: CASSPRLAGGFNTGELFF; clone size: NA; V gene: TRBV7-2; J gene: TRBJ2-2; CDR3 length: 18; D gene: TRBD2